The sequence of this T cell receptor beta chain was determined in a study of response to subunit inactivated influenza vaccine. Findings of the study overall: Authors suggested few new T cells are recruited by each seasonal influenza vaccination.

Germline V CDR1 and CDR2: SGHRS, YFSETQ. The CDR3 contains 14 residues. The V gene lost 2 bases and the J gene lost 1 base, with 7 bases spanning the gap. Each CDR3 protein gets one entry after TCRdb re-called the RT-PCR reads with MiXCR. The repertoire holds hundreds of thousands of distinct CDR3 sequences, with 9.5% to 12% as singletons. The table lists this clonotype with many counts. Its specificity is not known. This chain connects TRBV5-1 to TRBJ2-4; no clear D gene. The receptor was isolated from a middle-aged man who received an inactivated influenza vaccine. The sequencing here drew on PBMCs from blood, taken 45 days after vaccination. The CDR3 DNA reads TGCGCCAGCAGCTTCGAAGGGGCCAAAAACATTCAGTACTTC. This codes for CASSFEGAKNIQYF.